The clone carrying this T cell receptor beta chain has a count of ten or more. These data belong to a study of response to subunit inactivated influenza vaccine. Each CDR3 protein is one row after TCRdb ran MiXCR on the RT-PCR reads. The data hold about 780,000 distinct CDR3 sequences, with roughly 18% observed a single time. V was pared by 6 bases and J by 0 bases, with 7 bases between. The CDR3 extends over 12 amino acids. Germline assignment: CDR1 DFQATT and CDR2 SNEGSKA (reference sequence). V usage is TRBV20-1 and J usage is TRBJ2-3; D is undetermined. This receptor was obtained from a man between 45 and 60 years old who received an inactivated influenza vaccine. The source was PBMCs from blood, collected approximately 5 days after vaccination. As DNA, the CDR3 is TGCAGTGCCAACCCGAGCACAGATACGCAGTATTTT. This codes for CSANPSTDTQYF.